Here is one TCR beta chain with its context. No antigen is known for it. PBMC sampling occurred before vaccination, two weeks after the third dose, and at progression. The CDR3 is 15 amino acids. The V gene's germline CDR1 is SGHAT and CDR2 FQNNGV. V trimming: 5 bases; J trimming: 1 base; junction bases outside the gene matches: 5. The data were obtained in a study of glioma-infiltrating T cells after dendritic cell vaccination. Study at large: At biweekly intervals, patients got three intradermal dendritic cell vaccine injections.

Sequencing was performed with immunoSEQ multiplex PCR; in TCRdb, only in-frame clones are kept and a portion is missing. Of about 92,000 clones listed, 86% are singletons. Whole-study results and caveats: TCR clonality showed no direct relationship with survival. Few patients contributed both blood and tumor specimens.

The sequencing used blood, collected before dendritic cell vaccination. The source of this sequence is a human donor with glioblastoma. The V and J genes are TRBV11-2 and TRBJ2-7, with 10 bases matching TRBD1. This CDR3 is CASSPTGGSSYEQYF. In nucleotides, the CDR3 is TGTGCCAGCAGCCCGACAGGGGGCTCGTCCTACGAGCAGTACTTC. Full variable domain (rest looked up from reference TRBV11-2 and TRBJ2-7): EAGVAQSPRYKIIEKRQSVAFWCNPISGHATLYWYQQILGQGPKLLIQFQNNGVVDDSQLPKDRFSAERLKGVDSTLKIQPAKLEDSAVYLCASSPTGGSSYEQYFGPGTRLTVT.